This T cell receptor (beta chain) was identified in a study of cytomegalovirus exposure and HLA in healthy donors listed by TCRdb under 2017. For the wider study: A later analysis indicated that the roughly 130 validation repertoires were generated on the platform also employed for the roughly 730 repertoires of the first cohort. The study aimed to test whether signatures of past pathogen exposure could be identified by cataloging public T cell receptors. In addition to the first cohort of about 650 subjects, a separate validation cohort of 120 different subjects was used. To predict cytomegalovirus infection status, the study brought together high-throughput TCR immunosequencing, statistical association of individual TCRs with disease status, and machine learning. The paper's findings and limits, for the study overall: In a later analysis, TCRs clustered in the first cohort were found to also tend to co-occur in the approximately 110 validation repertoires, with around 94% of cluster scores above 0. The validation cohort had no HLA typing available for a later analysis, so co-occurrence within that cohort was assessed over all 120 or so repertoires. According to the authors, the approach could potentially be generalized to other disease states and immunological phenotypes. A total of around 150 TCR beta chains were listed by the study as associated with cytomegalovirus. Most TCR sequences were seen in very few donors, while some public TCRs were found in many individuals. The classifier was reported to diagnose cytomegalovirus status with high specificity and sensitivity in both the original and validation cohorts. A few of the identified cytomegalovirus-associated TCR beta chains were confirmed in vitro to be specific for cytomegalovirus antigens.

This clone was recorded only once. This receptor's antigen is unknown. No base-level quality is on record; no much larger clone is a single base apart. The library was prepared using the immunoSEQ multiplex PCR assay. The authors processed their data as follows. A statistical classification framework was built to diagnose cytomegalovirus status from the catalog of TCR beta chain sequences. Imported from immuneACCESS, the table was reduced by TCRdb to in-frame sequences with V and J called. These copies leave out some clones; in studies compared against another copy, an unresolved V gene accounts for under half, and the cause of the remainder is not known. Clone size and V and J calls were adopted from that table, with D and trimming inferred from the DNA. This sample gives about 130,000 clones in total; roughly 89% of them show up just once. 2% to 2.5% of the sample is in the top ten clones. V has 8 bases trimmed and J has 3 bases trimmed; junction bases matching no gene number 2. Spanning cysteine to phenylalanine, the CDR3 consists of 13 amino acids. The only DNA kept is the CDR3, 39 bases in frame from the first base. CDR1 and CDR2, per the germline V gene (reference sequence), are LNHNV and YYDKDF.

Separate from the roughly 700-subject first cohort, the validation cohort of about 110 subjects was the group to which the donors belonged. The TCR originated in a woman under 30 in good health and CMV-seronegative. The sequencing input was PBMCs. The chain is assembled from TRBV15 and TRBJ2-1; 9 central nucleotides agree with TRBD2. Here the CDR3 is given as CATRLADYNEQFF. In nucleotide form, the sequence is TGTGCCACCCGACTAGCGGACTACAATGAGCAGTTCTTC.